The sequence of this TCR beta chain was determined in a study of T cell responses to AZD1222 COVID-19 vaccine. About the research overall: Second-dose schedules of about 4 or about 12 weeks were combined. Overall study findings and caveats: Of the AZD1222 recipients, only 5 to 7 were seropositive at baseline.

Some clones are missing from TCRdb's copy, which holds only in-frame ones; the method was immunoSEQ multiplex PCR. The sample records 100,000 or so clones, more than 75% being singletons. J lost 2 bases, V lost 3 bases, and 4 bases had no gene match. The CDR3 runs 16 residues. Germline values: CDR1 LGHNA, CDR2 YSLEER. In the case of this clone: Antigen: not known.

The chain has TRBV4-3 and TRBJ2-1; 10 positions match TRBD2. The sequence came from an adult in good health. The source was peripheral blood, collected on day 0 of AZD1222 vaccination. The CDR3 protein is CASSQSGGATYNEQFF. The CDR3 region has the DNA TGCGCCAGCAGCCAGAGCGGGGGGGCCACCTACAATGAGCAGTTCTTC.